These 16 T cell receptor beta chains originate from one sample sequenced in a study of read filtering for tumor transcriptome and immune sequencing. This library used 300 to 500 ng RNA and molecular barcoded adaptors spanning alpha/delta and beta/gamma chains. MiXCR, applied by TCRdb to the reads, yields one record per CDR3 protein. The sample consists of around 50,000 distinct CDR3 sequences, 20% of them appearing once. Sequenced material: a population of CD138-negative cells sorted from bone marrow. The receptors were gathered from a donor older than 35 with multiple myeloma.

The table lists this clonotype with a few counts. The gene calls are TRBV5-1 and TRBJ1-1; 8 bases map to TRBD1. There are 14 residues in the CDR3. J was trimmed by 7 bases and V by 4 bases; bases with no gene match: 9. Germline V gives CDR1 SGHRS, CDR2 YFSETQ. CDR3 sequence reads: CASSDGQGSVEAFF. The CDR3 DNA reads as TGCGCCAGCAGCGACGGACAGGGTAGCGTTGAAGCTTTCTTT.

The sample holds many counts of this clonotype. V usage is TRBV7-3 and J usage is TRBJ2-3, with 9 nucleotides matching TRBD2. With V trimmed by 2 bases and J by 2 bases, 11 bases remained unmatched. Germline assignment: CDR1 SGHTA and CDR2 FQGTGA. This CDR3 has 18 residues. DNA for the CDR3: TGTGCCAGCAGCTTATCGCCCCGGTCTAGCGGGGCCACAGATACGCAGTATTTT. Encoded protein: CASSLSPRSSGATDTQYF.

As to this clonotype: A far more abundant clone sits one base away, making this likely a read error. This chain joins TRBV6-6 and TRBJ2-1, with 7 bases matching TRBD2. Germline V gene data show CDR1 as MNHNY and CDR2 as SVGAGI (reference sequence). This CDR3 has 16 amino acids. DNA of the CDR3: TGTGCCAGCAGGTCCTCGGGGGGAAGCTCCCACAATGAGCAGTTCTTC. It yields the protein CASRSSGGSSHNEQFF.

In this sample, this clonotype turned up many times. V and J are TRBV7-2 and TRBJ2-1; D gene unclear. CDR1 and CDR2 from the germline V gene are SGHTA and FQGNSA. CDR3 size: 17 residues. V was trimmed by 1 base and J by 4 bases, leaving 17 bases between them. The CDR3 spells CASSLGVFPLRYNEQFF. Here the CDR3 DNA reads TGTGCCAGCAGCTTAGGTGTTTTTCCCCTTCGATACAATGAGCAGTTCTTC.

There are many counts of this clonotype. The chain recombines TRBV6-1 with TRBJ1-1; D is unresolved. Germline CDR1 MNHNS, CDR2 SASEGT. This CDR3 is built from 15 residues. V was cut by 2 bases and J by 6 bases, with 16 bases left in between. This CDR3 is CASSEQSSVASEAFF. The CDR3 nucleotides are TGTGCCAGCAGTGAACAATCATCTGTGGCGTCTGAAGCTTTCTTT.

This clonotype was detected a few times. The CDR3 DNA sequence: TGCAGTGCTAGTTCTAGCGGGAGTTTTAGGGAGCAGTACTTC. This encodes CSASSSGSFREQYF. This sequence joins TRBV20-1 and TRBJ2-7; 10 nucleotides match TRBD2. CDR1 is DFQATT and CDR2 is SNEGSKA in the germline V gene (reference sequence). The CDR3 has 14 amino acids. The V segment lost 3 bases and the J segment 7 bases; nucleotides outside the gene matches: 9.

This clonotype was seen many times. V gene TRBV12-3 or TRBV12-4 combines with J gene TRBJ1-2; TRBD1 might be the D (5 bases). The V and J ends lost 5 bases and 4 bases respectively, with 11 bases between them. The CDR3 is 13 residues long. The CDR3 region is CASSPSGTYGYTF. The CDR3 DNA sequence: TGTGCCAGCAGTCCCTCGGGGACCTATGGCTACACCTTC.

The V and J genes are TRBV20-1 and TRBJ2-5; D unresolved. The CDR3 consists of 13 residues. Trimming shortened V by 4 bases and J by 4 bases, and 13 bases separated the two germline ends. Germline V lookup: CDR1 DFQATT, CDR2 SNEGSKA (reference sequence). Written as DNA, the CDR3 is TGCAGTGCTACCCAACCCCTGACAGAGACCCAGTACTTC. The encoded protein is CSATQPLTETQYF.

This chain connects TRBV7-8 to TRBJ1-5; D perhaps matches TRBD1 (6 bases). The CDR3 is made up of 14 amino acids. Trimming cost V 4 bases and J 2 bases, with 9 bases left between them. In germline, CDR1 is SGHVS, CDR2 FQNEAQ. CDR3 residues: CASSSRGGNQPQHF. The CDR3, as DNA: TGTGCCAGCAGCTCCAGGGGAGGCAATCAGCCCCAGCATTTT.

This clonotype showed up many times. The chain carries TRBV5-6 and TRBJ2-5; 9 bases are a match to TRBD1. Trimming cost V 2 bases and J 5 bases; bases outside gene matches: 4. The CDR3 loop spans 14 amino acids. Germline values: CDR1 SGHDT, CDR2 YYEEEE. The CDR3 DNA reads as TGTGCCAGCAGCTTTAGGACAGGGGATGAGACCCAGTACTTC. The encoded protein is CASSFRTGDETQYF.

This clonotype has at least ten counts. The chain combines TRBV10-3 with TRBJ1-4; tentatively, D is TRBD1 (6 bases). The ends were cut back, 10 bases at V and 2 bases at J, with 14 bases in the middle. The CDR3 extends over 14 amino acids. Germline V gives CDR1 ENHRY, CDR2 SYGVKD. The CDR3 loop reads CATSRDTTNEKLFF. CDR3 nucleotide sequence: TGTGCCACCAGCCGGGACACCACTAATGAAAAACTGTTTTTT.

This clonotype came up many times. The V call is TRBV3-1, the J call TRBJ2-7; no clear D. Trimming left V 1 base short and J 7 bases short, with 5 bases between. The CDR3 has 11 residues. Per the germline V gene, CDR1 is LGHDT and CDR2 is YNNKEL (reference sequence). The CDR3 region has the DNA TGTGCCAGCAGCCAAGGGTTAGAGCAGTACTTC. Translation gives CASSQGLEQYF.

Only a few counts were recorded for this clonotype. V usage is TRBV10-3 and J usage is TRBJ2-3, with unresolved D. Looked up from germline, CDR1 is ENHRY and CDR2 is SYGVKD. This CDR3 region has 19 residues. Trimming pared 4 bases from V and 0 bases from J, leaving 23 bases between. The CDR3 sequence is CAISGPMLRHPTSTDTQYF. CDR3 sequence (DNA): TGTGCCATCAGTGGCCCGATGCTCCGCCATCCGACTAGCACAGATACGCAGTATTTT.

This clonotype was recorded at least ten times. J is TRBJ2-4 and V is TRBV19; D gene unclear. CDR3 length: 13 residues. Germline lookup yields CDR1 LNHDA and CDR2 SQIVND (reference sequence). V was clipped by 10 bases and J by 0 bases, with 10 bases between them. This chain's CDR3 is CATRQLAKNIQYF. The CDR3 nucleotides are TGTGCCACCCGACAACTAGCCAAAAACATTCAGTACTTC.

This clonotype counts as medium-sized. The rearrangement joins TRBV12-3 or TRBV12-4 to TRBJ2-1; 10 bases are a match to TRBD2. Trimming cost V 8 bases and J 3 bases; bases outside gene matches: 4. This CDR3 is 14 amino acids long. The CDR3 DNA reads TGTGCCAGCGCGAGCGGGAGGGTCTACAATGAGCAGTTCTTC. Protein: CASASGRVYNEQFF.

This clonotype was detected only a few times. The chain combines TRBV4-1 with TRBJ1-2; tentative D call: TRBD1 (5 bases). V shed 1 base and J shed 2 bases, with 11 bases lying between them. CDR1 MGHRA and CDR2 YSYEKL come from the germline V gene. The CDR3 totals 15 residues. The CDR3 DNA reads as TGCGCCAGCAGCCAAGCTGCAGGGCCAAACTATGGCTACACCTTC. It is translated as CASSQAAGPNYGYTF.